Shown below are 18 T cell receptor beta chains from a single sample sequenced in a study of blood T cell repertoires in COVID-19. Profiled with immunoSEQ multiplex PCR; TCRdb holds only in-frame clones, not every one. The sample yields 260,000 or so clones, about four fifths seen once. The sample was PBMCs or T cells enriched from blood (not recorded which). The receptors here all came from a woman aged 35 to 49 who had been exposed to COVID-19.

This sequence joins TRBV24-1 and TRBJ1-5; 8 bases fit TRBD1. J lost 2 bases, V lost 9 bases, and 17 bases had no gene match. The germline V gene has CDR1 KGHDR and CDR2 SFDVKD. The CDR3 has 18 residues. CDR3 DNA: TGTGCCACCCCTTTAAGCCGGGACAGGTATTCTTGCAATCAGCCCCAGCATTTT. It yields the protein CATPLSRDRYSCNQPQHF.

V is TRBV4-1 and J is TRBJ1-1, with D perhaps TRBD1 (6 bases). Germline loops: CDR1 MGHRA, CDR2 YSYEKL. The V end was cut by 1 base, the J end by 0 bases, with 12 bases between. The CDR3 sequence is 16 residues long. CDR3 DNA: TGCGCCAGCAGCCAAGGGGACACCAGTTTGAACACTGAAGCTTTCTTT. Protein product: CASSQGDTSLNTEAFF.

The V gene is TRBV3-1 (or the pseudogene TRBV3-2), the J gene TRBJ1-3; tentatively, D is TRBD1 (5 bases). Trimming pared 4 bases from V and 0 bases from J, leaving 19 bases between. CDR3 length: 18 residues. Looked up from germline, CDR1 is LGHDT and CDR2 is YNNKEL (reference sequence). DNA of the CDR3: TGTGCCAGCAGCCTCCTGAGGACACGGGACTCCTCTGGAAACACCATATATTTT. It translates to CASSLLRTRDSSGNTIYF.

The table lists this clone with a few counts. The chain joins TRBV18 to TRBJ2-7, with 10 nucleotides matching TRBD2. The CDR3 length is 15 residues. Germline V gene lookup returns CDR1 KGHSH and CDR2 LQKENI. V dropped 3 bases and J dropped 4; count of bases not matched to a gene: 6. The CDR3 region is CASSPAGSGGYEQYF. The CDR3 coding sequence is TGTGCCAGCTCACCTGCCGGTAGCGGGGGGTACGAGCAGTACTTC.

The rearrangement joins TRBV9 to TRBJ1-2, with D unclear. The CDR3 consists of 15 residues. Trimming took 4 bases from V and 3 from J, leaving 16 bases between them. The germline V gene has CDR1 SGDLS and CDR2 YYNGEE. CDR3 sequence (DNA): TGTGCCAGCAGCTTCCGAAACGACGGGGACTATGGCTACACCTTC. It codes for CASSFRNDGDYGYTF.

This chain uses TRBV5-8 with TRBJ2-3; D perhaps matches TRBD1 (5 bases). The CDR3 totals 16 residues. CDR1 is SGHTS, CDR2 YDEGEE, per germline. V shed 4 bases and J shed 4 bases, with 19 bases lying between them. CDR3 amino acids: CASSARRQSLPDTQYF. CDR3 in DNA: TGTGCCAGCAGCGCCCGACGACAGTCTCTTCCAGATACGCAGTATTTT.

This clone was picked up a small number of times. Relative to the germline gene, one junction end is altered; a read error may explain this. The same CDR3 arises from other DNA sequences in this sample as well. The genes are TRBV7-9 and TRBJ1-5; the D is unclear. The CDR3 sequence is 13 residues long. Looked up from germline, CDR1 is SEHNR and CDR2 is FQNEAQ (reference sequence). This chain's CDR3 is CASSLDGNQPQHF. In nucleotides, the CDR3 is TGTGCCAGCAGTTTAGACGGTAATCAGCCCCAGCATTTT.

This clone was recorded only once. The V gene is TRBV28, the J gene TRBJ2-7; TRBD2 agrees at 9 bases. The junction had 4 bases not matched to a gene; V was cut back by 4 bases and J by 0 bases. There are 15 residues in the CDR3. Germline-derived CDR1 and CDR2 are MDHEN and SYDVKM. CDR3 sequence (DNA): TGTGCCAGCAGTTATGCGGGGGGGAGCTCCTACGAGCAGTACTTC. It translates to CASSYAGGSSYEQYF.

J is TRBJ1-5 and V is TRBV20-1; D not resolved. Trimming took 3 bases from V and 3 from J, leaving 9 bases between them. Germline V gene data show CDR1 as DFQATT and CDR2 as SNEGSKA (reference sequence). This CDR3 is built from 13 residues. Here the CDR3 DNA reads TGCAGTGCTAGTGGGCAGATCAATCAGCCCCAGCATTTT. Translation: CSASGQINQPQHF.

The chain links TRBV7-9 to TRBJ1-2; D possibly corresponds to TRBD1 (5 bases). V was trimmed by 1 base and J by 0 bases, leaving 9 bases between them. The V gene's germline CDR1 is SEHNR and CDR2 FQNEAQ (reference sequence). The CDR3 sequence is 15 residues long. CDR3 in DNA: TGTGCCAGCAGCTTAGGGGACTATTCTAACTATGGCTACACCTTC. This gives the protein CASSLGDYSNYGYTF. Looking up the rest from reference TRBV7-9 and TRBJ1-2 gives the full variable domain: DTGVSQNPRHKITKRGQNVTFRCDPISEHNRLYWYRQTLGQGPEFLTYFQNEAQLEKSRLLSDRFSAERPKGSFSTLEIQRTEQGDSAMYLCASSLGDYSNYGYTFGSGTRLTVV.

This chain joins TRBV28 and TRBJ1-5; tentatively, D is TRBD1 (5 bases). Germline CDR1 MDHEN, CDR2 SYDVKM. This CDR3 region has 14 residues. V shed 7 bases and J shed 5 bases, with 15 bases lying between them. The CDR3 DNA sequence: TGTGCCAGCAACCCCAGCAGGGTAGATCAGCCCCAGCATTTT. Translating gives CASNPSRVDQPQHF.

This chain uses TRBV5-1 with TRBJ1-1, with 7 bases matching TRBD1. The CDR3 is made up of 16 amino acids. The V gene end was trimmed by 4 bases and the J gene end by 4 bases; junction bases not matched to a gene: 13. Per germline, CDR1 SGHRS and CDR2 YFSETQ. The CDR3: CASSPAPDRVTTEAFF. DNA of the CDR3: TGCGCCAGCAGCCCGGCTCCCGACAGGGTAACCACTGAAGCTTTCTTT.

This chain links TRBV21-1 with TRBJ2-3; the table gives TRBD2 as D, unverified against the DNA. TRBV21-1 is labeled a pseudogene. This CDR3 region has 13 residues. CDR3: CASLCASTDTQYF. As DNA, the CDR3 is TGTGCCAGCCTATGCGCTAGCACAGATACGCAGTATTTT.

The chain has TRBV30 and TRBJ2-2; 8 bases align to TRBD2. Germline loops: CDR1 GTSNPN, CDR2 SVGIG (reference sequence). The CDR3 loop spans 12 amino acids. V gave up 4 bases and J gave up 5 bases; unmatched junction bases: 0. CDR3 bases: TGTGCCTGGACGGGGGGGACCGGGGAGCTGTTTTTT. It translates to CAWTGGTGELFF. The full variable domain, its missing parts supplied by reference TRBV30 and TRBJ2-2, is SQTIHQWPATLVQPVGSPLSLECTVEGTSNPNLYWYRQAAGRGLQLLFYSVGIGQISSEVPQNLSASRPQDRQFILSSKKLLLSDSGFYLCAWTGGTGELFFGEGSRLTVL.

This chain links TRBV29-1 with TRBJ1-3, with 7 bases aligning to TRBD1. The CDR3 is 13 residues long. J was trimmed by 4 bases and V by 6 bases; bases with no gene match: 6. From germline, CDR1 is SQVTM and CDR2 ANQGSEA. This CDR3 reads CSVAGTAGNTIYF. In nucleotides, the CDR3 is TGCAGCGTGGCCGGGACAGCAGGAAACACCATATATTTT.

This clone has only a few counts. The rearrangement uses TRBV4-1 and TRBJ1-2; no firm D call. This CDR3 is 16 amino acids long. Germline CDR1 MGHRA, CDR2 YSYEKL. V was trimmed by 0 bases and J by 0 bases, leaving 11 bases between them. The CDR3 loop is CASSQDSRRANYGYTF. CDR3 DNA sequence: TGCGCCAGCAGCCAAGACTCCCGAAGAGCTAACTATGGCTACACCTTC.

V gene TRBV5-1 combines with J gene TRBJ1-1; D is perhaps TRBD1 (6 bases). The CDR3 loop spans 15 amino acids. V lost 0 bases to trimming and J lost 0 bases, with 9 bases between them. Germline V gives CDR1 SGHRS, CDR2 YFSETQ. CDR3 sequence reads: CASSLVDSMNTEAFF. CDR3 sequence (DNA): TGCGCCAGCAGCTTGGTGGACAGCATGAACACTGAAGCTTTCTTT.

CDR3 DNA: TGTGCCAGCAGTTACTCTGCAGGGGGGCGCAATGAGCAGTTCTTC. Its translation: CASSYSAGGRNEQFF. The V gene is TRBV6-2 or TRBV6-3, the J gene TRBJ2-1; a weak D match, TRBD1 (7 bases). Germline values: CDR1 MNHEY, CDR2 SVGEGT. V was pared by 0 bases and J by 6 bases, with 12 bases between. This CDR3 spans 15 amino acids.